The 3 T cell receptor beta chains below all came from one sample that was sequenced in a study of early T cells in non-severe SARS-CoV-2 infection. TCRdb re-called the 5' RACE reads with MiXCR, one entry per CDR3 protein. This table holds some 27,000 distinct CDR3 sequences, about 5.8% found once. The sequencing input was whole blood. All receptors come from an adult who was a healthcare worker with PCR-confirmed SARS-CoV-2 infection or an uninfected control (not recorded which).

This clonotype has a count of ten or more. This chain connects TRBV28 to TRBJ2-1, with 9 bases that match TRBD2. Looked up from germline, CDR1 is MDHEN and CDR2 is SYDVKM. Trimming took 4 bases from V and 4 from J; bases not matched to a gene: 5. The CDR3 runs to 15 residues. The CDR3 loop is CASSSLAGRYNEQFF. CDR3 coding DNA: TGTGCCAGCAGTTCTCTAGCGGGAAGGTACAATGAGCAGTTCTTC.

This clonotype occurred many times. V is TRBV3-1 and J is TRBJ1-4; D is ambiguous. This CDR3 is 12 amino acids long. From germline, CDR1 is LGHDT and CDR2 YNNKEL (reference sequence). Trimming shortened V by 3 bases and J by 6 bases, and 5 bases separated the two germline ends. CDR3 sequence reads: CASSHSDEKLFF. The CDR3, as DNA: TGTGCCAGCAGCCACAGTGATGAAAAACTGTTTTTT.

This clonotype was found many times. The V and J genes are TRBV19 and TRBJ2-1; 8 bases line up with TRBD2. With 4 bases clipped from V and 6 bases from J, the junction kept 11 bases outside the gene matches. Germline V CDR1 and CDR2: LNHDA, SQIVND (reference sequence). The CDR3 is 16 residues long. The CDR3 sequence is CASSRGLRAGGNEQFF. DNA for the CDR3: TGTGCCAGTAGTAGGGGTTTGAGGGCGGGAGGCAATGAGCAGTTCTTC.